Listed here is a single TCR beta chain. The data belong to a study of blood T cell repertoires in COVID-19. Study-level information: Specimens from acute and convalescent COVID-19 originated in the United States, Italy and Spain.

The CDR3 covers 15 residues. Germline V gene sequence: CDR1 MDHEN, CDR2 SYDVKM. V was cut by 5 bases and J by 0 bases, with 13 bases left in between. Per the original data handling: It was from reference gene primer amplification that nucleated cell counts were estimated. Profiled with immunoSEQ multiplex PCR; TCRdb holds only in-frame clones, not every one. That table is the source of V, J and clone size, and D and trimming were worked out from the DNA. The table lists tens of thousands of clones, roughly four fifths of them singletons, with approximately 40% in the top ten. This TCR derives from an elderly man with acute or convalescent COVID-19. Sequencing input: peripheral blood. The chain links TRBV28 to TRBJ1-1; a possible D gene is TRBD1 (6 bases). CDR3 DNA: TGTGCCAGCAGTCTCATAGGGACAATGAACACTGAAGCTTTCTTT. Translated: CASSLIGTMNTEAFF.